Following are 26 T cell receptor beta chains from one sample sequenced in a study of cytomegalovirus exposure and HLA in healthy donors. Sequencing was performed with immunoSEQ multiplex PCR; in TCRdb, only in-frame clones are kept and a portion is missing. This sample yields under 200,000 clones, of which around 92% are seen a single time; 4% to 5% belongs to the top ten. Specimen: PBMCs. The receptors stem from a man between 18 and 29 years old in good health and CMV-seropositive.

This clone was seen a handful of times. This sequence joins TRBV5-4 and TRBJ2-3, with a possible D match to TRBD1 (6 bases). The germline gives CDR1 SGHNT, CDR2 YYREEE (reference sequence). The V end lost 4 bases, the J end lost 2 bases, and 14 bases lay between the germline ends. CDR3 length: 15 amino acids. The CDR3 here is CASSLTGTLTDTQYF. DNA for the CDR3: TGTGCCAGCAGCCTAACAGGGACACTCACAGATACGCAGTATTTT.

V is TRBV7-9 and J is TRBJ1-1; possible D gene TRBD1, 6 bases. V lost 5 bases to trimming and J lost 0 bases, with 10 bases between them. The CDR3 extends over 14 amino acids. Germline assignment: CDR1 SEHNR and CDR2 FQNEAQ (reference sequence). DNA of the CDR3: TGTGCCAGCAGCCACGGACAGATGAACACTGAAGCTTTCTTT. It yields the protein CASSHGQMNTEAFF. The full variable domain, with the rest looked up from reference TRBV7-9 and TRBJ1-1, is DTGVSQNPRHKITKRGQNVTFRCDPISEHNRLYWYRQTLGQGPEFLTYFQNEAQLEKSRLLSDRFSAERPKGSFSTLEIQRTEQGDSAMYLCASSHGQMNTEAFFGQGTRLTVV.

The chain is built from TRBV9 and TRBJ2-1; the match to TRBD2 covers 7 bases. The CDR3 runs to 17 residues. V was pared by 4 bases and J by 5 bases, with 15 bases of the junction left unmatched. The germline CDR1 and CDR2 sequences are SGDLS and YYNGEE. The CDR3, as DNA: TGTGCCAGCAGCATCTCCGTTGGGACTACCTTAAACAATGAGCAGTTCTTC. Translating it yields CASSISVGTTLNNEQFF.

V gene TRBV9 combines with J gene TRBJ1-2, with 9 positions matching TRBD1. V lost 4 bases to trimming and J lost 4 bases; unmatched junction nucleotides: 8. CDR1 is SGDLS and CDR2 is YYNGEE in the germline V gene. The CDR3 contains 15 residues. The CDR3 DNA reads TGTGCCAGCAGCTTATGGGACAGGGAAGTCTATGGCTACACCTTC. It encodes CASSLWDREVYGYTF.

The chain links TRBV7-9 to TRBJ1-4; 7 bases are a match to TRBD1. The germline gives CDR1 SEHNR, CDR2 FQNEAQ (reference sequence). The V segment lost 6 bases and the J segment 0 bases; nucleotides outside the gene matches: 10. CDR3 length: 17 residues. CDR3 nucleotide sequence: TGTGCCAGCAGTAAAAGGGGGCTTGGGGCAACTAATGAAAAACTGTTTTTT. Protein: CASSKRGLGATNEKLFF. Looking up the rest from reference TRBV7-9 and TRBJ1-4 gives the full variable domain: DTGVSQNPRHKITKRGQNVTFRCDPISEHNRLYWYRQTLGQGPEFLTYFQNEAQLEKSRLLSDRFSAERPKGSFSTLEIQRTEQGDSAMYLCASSKRGLGATNEKLFFGSGTQLSVL.

The chain uses TRBV28 and TRBJ2-7; D might be TRBD2 (6 bases). Between the trimmed V and J ends, which lost 4 bases and 3 bases, there was a span of 22 bases. This CDR3 comprises 17 residues. CDR1 and CDR2 (germline): MDHEN, SYDVKM. The CDR3 nucleotides read TGTGCCAGCAGTTCCCGGGACGGTGGCGGGGCCCGCTACGAGCAGTACTTC. It yields the protein CASSSRDGGGARYEQYF. The full variable domain, completed using reference TRBV28 and TRBJ2-7, is DVKVTQSSRYLVKRTGEKVFLECVQDMDHENMFWYRQDPGLGLRLIYFSYDVKMKEKGDIPEGYSVSREKKERFSLILESASTNQTSMYLCASSSRDGGGARYEQYFGPGTRLTVT.

This chain uses TRBV6-6 with TRBJ2-7, with D perhaps matching TRBD2 (6 bases). Germline V gene lookup returns CDR1 MNHNY and CDR2 SVGAGI (reference sequence). The germline V and J ends were trimmed by 6 bases and 6 bases, with 15 bases remaining between them. CDR3 length: 13 residues. The CDR3 protein is CASSPGGAGEQYF. The CDR3 bases are TGTGCCAGCAGCCCTGGAGGGGCTGGCGAGCAGTACTTC.

This clone was seen just once. The V and J genes are TRBV7-9 and TRBJ2-7, with D perhaps matching TRBD1 (5 bases). V gave up 5 bases and J gave up 3 bases, with 11 bases separating them. There are 13 residues in the CDR3. In germline, CDR1 is SEHNR, CDR2 FQNEAQ (reference sequence). The DNA of the CDR3 is TGTGCCAGCAGCCAAGGGGCAGTCTACGAGCAGTACTTC. Protein product: CASSQGAVYEQYF.

This clone was detected only a few times. The chain couples TRBV29-1 to TRBJ2-1; TRBD1 is a possible D gene (6 bases). V lost 7 bases and J 0 bases, leaving 10 bases between the germline ends. Per the germline V gene, CDR1 is SQVTM and CDR2 is ANQGSEA. The CDR3 contains 13 residues. In DNA, the CDR3 is TGCAGCGCACAACAGGGCTCCTACAATGAGCAGTTCTTC. This translates into CSAQQGSYNEQFF.

The rearrangement uses TRBV7-9 and TRBJ2-7, with TRBD1 matching over 9 bases. Germline V lookup: CDR1 SEHNR, CDR2 FQNEAQ (reference sequence). J was trimmed by 3 bases and V by 5 bases; bases with no gene match: 5. The CDR3 runs to 14 residues. The chain's CDR3 is CASSHRDRVYEQYF. CDR3 coding DNA: TGTGCCAGCAGCCACCGGGACAGGGTCTACGAGCAGTACTTC.

The rearrangement joins TRBV7-3 to TRBJ2-7; 7 nucleotides agree with TRBD2. CDR1 is SGHTA, CDR2 FQGTGA, per germline. J lost 5 bases, V lost 1 base, and 8 bases had no gene match. The CDR3 has 15 amino acids. CDR3 coding DNA: TGTGCCAGCAGCTTAAACTCAGCGGGAATCGACGAGCAGTACTTC. Encoded protein: CASSLNSAGIDEQYF.

The chain couples TRBV7-3 to TRBJ2-3, with D unclear. Germline CDR1 reads SGHTA; CDR2 reads FQGTGA. V lost 5 bases, J lost 4 bases, and 10 bases lay in between. This CDR3 region has 13 residues. CDR3 nucleotides: TGTGCCAGCAGCCCCCAGTTCGCAGATACGCAGTATTTT. Its protein product is CASSPQFADTQYF.

The rearrangement uses TRBV11-3 and TRBJ2-2, with D tentatively TRBD2 (5 bases). The CDR3 spans 16 residues. Trimming pared 5 bases from V and 8 bases from J, leaving 21 bases between. Per germline, CDR1 SGHNT and CDR2 YENEEA. The CDR3 sequence: CASSLTPDPRGGELFF. The CDR3 bases are TGTGCCAGCAGCCTAACCCCGGACCCTCGGGGAGGGGAGCTGTTTTTT.

This clone was seen only once. The gene calls are TRBV28 and TRBJ2-7; D ambiguous. Looked up from germline, CDR1 is MDHEN and CDR2 is SYDVKM. This CDR3 has 12 amino acids. The germline V and J ends were trimmed by 10 bases and 3 bases, with 13 bases remaining between them. The CDR3 is CATYRYSYEQYF. The CDR3 DNA sequence: TGTGCCACCTATAGGTACAGCTACGAGCAGTACTTC.

The gene calls are TRBV30 and TRBJ2-5; 9 bases are a match to TRBD1. V trimming: 3 bases; J trimming: 4 bases; junction bases outside the gene matches: 9. The CDR3 loop spans 15 amino acids. Germline V gene data show CDR1 as GTSNPN and CDR2 as SVGIG (reference sequence). The CDR3 DNA sequence: TGTGCCTGGAGCGAGTCGGGACAGGGAGGAGAGACCCAGTACTTC. It yields the protein CAWSESGQGGETQYF.

V usage is TRBV19 and J usage is TRBJ1-1; D remains unclear. CDR1 and CDR2 from the germline V gene are LNHDA and SQIVND (reference sequence). Between the trimmed V and J ends, which lost 9 bases and 5 bases, there was a span of 7 bases. The CDR3 contains 10 residues. Written as DNA, the CDR3 is TGTGCCAGCGGGTGGACTGAAGCTTTCTTT. This sequence encodes CASGWTEAFF.

CDR3 amino acids: CASSGYGYGYTF. The CDR3 coding sequence is TGTGCCAGCAGTGGGTACGGCTATGGCTACACCTTC. The rearrangement joins TRBV6-1 to TRBJ1-2; no firm D call. V lost 4 bases, J lost 4 bases, and 7 bases lay in between. Germline V gene data show CDR1 as MNHNS and CDR2 as SASEGT. This CDR3 comprises 12 residues.

The table lists this clone with a few counts. This sequence joins TRBV27 and TRBJ2-3, with D perhaps matching TRBD2 (6 bases). The ends were cut back, 4 bases at V and 2 bases at J, with 19 bases in the middle. CDR3 length: 17 amino acids. CDR1 and CDR2 (germline): MNHEY, SMNVEV (reference sequence). The CDR3 nucleotides are TGTGCCAGCAGTTCCACTCTCGGGAGTCTTATCACAGATACGCAGTATTTT. Translating it yields CASSSTLGSLITDTQYF.

The chain combines TRBV25-1 with TRBJ2-3; the D is unclear. The CDR3 is 12 amino acids. Trimming removed 8 bases at V and 2 bases at J, with 8 bases between. Per germline, CDR1 MGHDK and CDR2 SYGVNS. The CDR3 loop is CASGAYTDTQYF. The DNA of the CDR3 is TGTGCCAGCGGAGCCTACACAGATACGCAGTATTTT.

The V gene is TRBV7-6, the J gene TRBJ2-1; D ambiguous. The CDR3 spans 12 residues. Trimming pared 5 bases from V and 6 bases from J, leaving 8 bases between. CDR1 is SGHVS, CDR2 FNYEAQ, per germline. CDR3 DNA sequence: TGTGCCAGCAGCCCCCGGAGCAATGAGCAGTTCTTC. This sequence encodes CASSPRSNEQFF.

The table lists this clone with a count of one. J is TRBJ2-1 and V is TRBV4-2; unclear D gene. Trimming left V 0 bases short and J 2 bases short, with 8 bases between. The CDR3 totals 15 residues. Germline V lookup: CDR1 LGHNA, CDR2 YNFKEQ. CDR3 bases: TGTGCCAGCAGCCAAGATTTTCGGGCCTACAATGAGCAGTTCTTC. The encoded protein is CASSQDFRAYNEQFF.

This chain links TRBV7-9 with TRBJ2-3; 8 bases line up with TRBD1. Trimming at V came to 1 base and at J to 0 bases, leaving 3 bases not matched to a gene. The CDR3 is 16 residues long. The V gene's germline CDR1 is SEHNR and CDR2 FQNEAQ (reference sequence). The CDR3 region has the DNA TGTGCCAGCAGCTTAGAGCAGGGGGCTAGCACAGATACGCAGTATTTT. It yields the protein CASSLEQGASTDTQYF.

This chain uses TRBV19 with TRBJ2-5; TRBD1 is a possible D gene (6 bases). From germline, CDR1 is LNHDA and CDR2 SQIVND (reference sequence). V shed 2 bases and J shed 4 bases, with 11 bases lying between them. The CDR3 is 14 amino acids. The CDR3 is CASSISWGRETQYF. DNA for the CDR3: TGTGCCAGTAGTATATCCTGGGGGCGAGAGACCCAGTACTTC. Together with reference TRBV19 and TRBJ2-5, the CDR3 gives the full variable domain: DGGITQSPKYLFRKEGQNVTLSCEQNLNHDAMYWYRQDPGQGLRLIYYSQIVNDFQKGDIAEGYSVSREKKESFPLTVTSAQKNPTAFYLCASSISWGRETQYFGPGTRLLVL.

A note on this clone: A read error may account for a junction end that differs from germline. V is TRBV19 and J is TRBJ1-2; the D gene is possibly TRBD1 (6 bases). The CDR3 covers 13 residues. Germline V gene data show CDR1 as LNHDA and CDR2 as SQIVND (reference sequence). The CDR3 region has the DNA TGTGTCAGTAAAGAACAGGGCTTTTTAGGCTACACCTTC. Translating it yields CVSKEQGFLGYTF.

Turning to this clone: Other DNA sequences in this sample translate to the same CDR3. This rearrangement joins TRBV28 to TRBJ2-7; 7 bases match TRBD2. V gave up 2 bases and J gave up 1 base; unmatched junction bases: 5. This CDR3 has 15 residues. Germline CDR1 and CDR2: MDHEN and SYDVKM. The CDR3 DNA follows: TGTGCCAGCAGTTTAGGCGGGAGCCTTTCCTACGAGCAGTACTTC. Amino acid sequence: CASSLGGSLSYEQYF.

The rearrangement joins TRBV4-1 to TRBJ2-2, with a tentative D call TRBD2 (7 bases). Trimming left V 2 bases short and J 4 bases short, with 23 bases between. The germline CDR1 and CDR2 sequences are MGHRA and YSYEKL. This CDR3 is built from 19 residues. Here the CDR3 DNA reads TGCGCCAGCAGCCAACCAACCACCCCGCCGGGGGGCGTCACCGGGGAGCTGTTTTTT. It specifies CASSQPTTPPGGVTGELFF.